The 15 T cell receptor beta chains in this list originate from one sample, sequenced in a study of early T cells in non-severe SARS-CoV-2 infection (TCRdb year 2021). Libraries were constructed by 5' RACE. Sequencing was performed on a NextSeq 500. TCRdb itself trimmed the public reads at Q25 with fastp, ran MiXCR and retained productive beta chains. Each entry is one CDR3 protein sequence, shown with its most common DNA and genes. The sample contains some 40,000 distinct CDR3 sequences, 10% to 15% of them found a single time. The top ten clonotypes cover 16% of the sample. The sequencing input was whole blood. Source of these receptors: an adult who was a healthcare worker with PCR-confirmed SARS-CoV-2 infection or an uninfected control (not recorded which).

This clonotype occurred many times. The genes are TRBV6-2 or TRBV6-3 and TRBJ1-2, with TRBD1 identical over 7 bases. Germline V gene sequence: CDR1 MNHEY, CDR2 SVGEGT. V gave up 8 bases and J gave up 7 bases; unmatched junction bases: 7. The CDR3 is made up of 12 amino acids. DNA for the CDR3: TGTGCCAGCCGGGACAGCTTTTCTGGCTACACCTTC. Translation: CASRDSFSGYTF.

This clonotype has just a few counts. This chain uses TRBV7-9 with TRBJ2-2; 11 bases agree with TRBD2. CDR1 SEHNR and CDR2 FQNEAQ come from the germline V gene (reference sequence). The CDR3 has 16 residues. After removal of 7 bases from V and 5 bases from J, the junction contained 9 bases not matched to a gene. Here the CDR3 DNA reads TGTGCCAGCACCGGGACTAGCGGACTAATAACCGGGGAGCTGTTTTTT. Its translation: CASTGTSGLITGELFF.

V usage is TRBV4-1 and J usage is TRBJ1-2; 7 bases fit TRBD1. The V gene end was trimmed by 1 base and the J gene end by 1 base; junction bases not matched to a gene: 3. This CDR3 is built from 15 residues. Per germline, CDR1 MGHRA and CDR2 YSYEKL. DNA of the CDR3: TGCGCCAGCAGCCAAGCCGGGGACAGTAACTATGGCTACACCTTC. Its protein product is CASSQAGDSNYGYTF.

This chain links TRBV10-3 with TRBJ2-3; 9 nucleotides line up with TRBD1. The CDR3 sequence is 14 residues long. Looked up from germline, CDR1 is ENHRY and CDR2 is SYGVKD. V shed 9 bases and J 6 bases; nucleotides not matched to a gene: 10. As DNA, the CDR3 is TGTGCCATTACCCGGGACAGGGTGTCCGATACGCAGTATTTT. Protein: CAITRDRVSDTQYF.

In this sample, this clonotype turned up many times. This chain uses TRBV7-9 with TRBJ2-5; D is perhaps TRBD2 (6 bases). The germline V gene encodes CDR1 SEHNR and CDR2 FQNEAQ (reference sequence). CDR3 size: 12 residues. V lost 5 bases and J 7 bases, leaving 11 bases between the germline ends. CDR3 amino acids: CASSPGGGTQYF. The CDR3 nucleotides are TGTGCCAGCAGCCCCGGGGGAGGGACCCAGTACTTC.

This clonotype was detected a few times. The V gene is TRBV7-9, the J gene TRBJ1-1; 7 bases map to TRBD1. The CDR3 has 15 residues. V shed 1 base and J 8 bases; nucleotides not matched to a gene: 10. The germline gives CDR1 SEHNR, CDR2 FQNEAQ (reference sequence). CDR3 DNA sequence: TGTGCCAGCAGCTTAGGTGCGGGAATGGACAGGGAAGCTTTCTTT. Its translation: CASSLGAGMDREAFF.

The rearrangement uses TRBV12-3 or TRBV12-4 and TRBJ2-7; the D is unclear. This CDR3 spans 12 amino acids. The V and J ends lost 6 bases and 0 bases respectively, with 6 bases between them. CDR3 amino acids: CASRIDSYEQYF. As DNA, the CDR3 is TGTGCCAGCAGGATCGACTCCTACGAGCAGTACTTC.

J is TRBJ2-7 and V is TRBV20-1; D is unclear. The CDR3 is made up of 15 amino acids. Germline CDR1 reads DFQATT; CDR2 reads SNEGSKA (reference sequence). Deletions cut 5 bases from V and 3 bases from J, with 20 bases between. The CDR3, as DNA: TGCAGTGCTTCCCCCCAGGCTGCGGTGGGCTACGAGCAGTACTTC. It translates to CSASPQAAVGYEQYF.

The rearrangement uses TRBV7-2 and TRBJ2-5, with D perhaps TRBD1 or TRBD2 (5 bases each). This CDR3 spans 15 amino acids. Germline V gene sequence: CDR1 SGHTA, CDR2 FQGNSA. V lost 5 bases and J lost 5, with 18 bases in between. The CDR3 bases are TGTGCCAGCAGCCGCCCCGGGACCAGTGCGGAGACCCAGTACTTC. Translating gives CASSRPGTSAETQYF.

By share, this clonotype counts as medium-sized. CDR3 DNA: TGTGCCAGCAGTGAAGGCTTAACGGCGCAGTACTTC. Translation gives CASSEGLTAQYF. This rearrangement joins TRBV2 to TRBJ2-7; no firm D call. The CDR3 has 12 amino acids. The germline V gene has CDR1 SNHLY and CDR2 FYNNEI. The V end was cut by 1 base, the J end by 9 bases, with 10 bases between.

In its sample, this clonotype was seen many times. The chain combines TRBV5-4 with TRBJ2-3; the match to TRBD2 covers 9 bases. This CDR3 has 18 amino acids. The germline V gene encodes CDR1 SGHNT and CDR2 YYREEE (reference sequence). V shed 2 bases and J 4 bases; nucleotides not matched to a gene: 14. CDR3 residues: CASSFTTSGLGSADTQYF. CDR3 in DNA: TGTGCCAGCAGCTTTACGACTAGCGGCCTTGGGTCAGCAGATACGCAGTATTTT.

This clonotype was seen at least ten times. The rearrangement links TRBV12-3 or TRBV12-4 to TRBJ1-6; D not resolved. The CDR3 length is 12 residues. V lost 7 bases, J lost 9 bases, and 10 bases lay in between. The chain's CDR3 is CASTQPGSPLHF. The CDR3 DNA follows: TGTGCCAGCACGCAACCGGGTTCACCCCTCCACTTT.

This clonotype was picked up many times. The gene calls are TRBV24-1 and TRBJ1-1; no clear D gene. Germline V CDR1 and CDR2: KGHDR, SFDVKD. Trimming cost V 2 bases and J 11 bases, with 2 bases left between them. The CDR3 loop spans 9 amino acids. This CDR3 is CATSDWAFF. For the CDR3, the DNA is TGTGCCACCAGTGATTGGGCTTTCTTT.

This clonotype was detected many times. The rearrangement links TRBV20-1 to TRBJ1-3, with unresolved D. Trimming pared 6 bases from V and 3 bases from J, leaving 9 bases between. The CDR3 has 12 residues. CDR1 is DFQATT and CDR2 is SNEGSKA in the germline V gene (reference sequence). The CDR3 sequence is CSASMGGNTIYF. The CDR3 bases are TGCAGTGCCTCTATGGGTGGAAACACCATATATTTT.

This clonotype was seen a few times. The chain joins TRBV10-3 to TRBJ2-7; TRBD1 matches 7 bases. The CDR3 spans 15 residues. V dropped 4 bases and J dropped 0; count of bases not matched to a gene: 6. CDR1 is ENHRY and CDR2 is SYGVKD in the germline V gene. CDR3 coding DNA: TGTGCCATCAGTGGGCAGACAGGGAGCTCCTACGAGCAGTACTTC. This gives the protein CAISGQTGSSYEQYF.